This T cell receptor (beta chain) was sequenced during a study of blood T cell repertoires in COVID-19. Authors' methods: Amplification with reference gene primers provided the estimates of nucleated cell counts. Data came from immunoSEQ multiplex PCR; TCRdb stores just in-frame clones and leaves some out. That table supplies the V and J calls and clone size; D and trimming were determined from the DNA. The table shows around 150,000 clones, with around four fifths occurring only once. The V gene lost 0 bases and the J gene lost 6 bases, with 14 bases spanning the gap. There are 15 residues in the CDR3. CDR1 is MNHEY and CDR2 is SVGEGT in the germline V gene.

The chain carries TRBV6-2 or TRBV6-3 and TRBJ1-1; D remains ambiguous. This clonotype originated in a woman of 80 years or more with acute or convalescent COVID-19. Input material: peripheral blood. CDR3 sequence: CASSYSSQLRPEAFF. CDR3 nucleotide sequence: TGTGCCAGCAGTTACTCGTCACAGCTCAGGCCTGAAGCTTTCTTT.